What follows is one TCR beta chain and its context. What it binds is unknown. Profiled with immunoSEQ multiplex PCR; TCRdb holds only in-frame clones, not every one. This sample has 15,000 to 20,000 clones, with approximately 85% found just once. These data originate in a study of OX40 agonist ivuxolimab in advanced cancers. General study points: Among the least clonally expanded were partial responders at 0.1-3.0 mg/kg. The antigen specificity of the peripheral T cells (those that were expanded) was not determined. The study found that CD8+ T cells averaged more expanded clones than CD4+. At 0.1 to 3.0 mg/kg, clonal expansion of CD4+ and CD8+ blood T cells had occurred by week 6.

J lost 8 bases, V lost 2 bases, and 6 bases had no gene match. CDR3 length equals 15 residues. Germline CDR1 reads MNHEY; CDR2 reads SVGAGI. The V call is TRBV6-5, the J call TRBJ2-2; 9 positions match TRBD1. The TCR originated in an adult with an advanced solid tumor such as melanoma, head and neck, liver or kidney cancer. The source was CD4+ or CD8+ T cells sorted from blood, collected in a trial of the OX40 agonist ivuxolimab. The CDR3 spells CASSYPGTGRGELFF. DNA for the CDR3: TGTGCCAGCAGTTACCCCGGGACAGGGAGGGGGGAGCTGTTTTTT.